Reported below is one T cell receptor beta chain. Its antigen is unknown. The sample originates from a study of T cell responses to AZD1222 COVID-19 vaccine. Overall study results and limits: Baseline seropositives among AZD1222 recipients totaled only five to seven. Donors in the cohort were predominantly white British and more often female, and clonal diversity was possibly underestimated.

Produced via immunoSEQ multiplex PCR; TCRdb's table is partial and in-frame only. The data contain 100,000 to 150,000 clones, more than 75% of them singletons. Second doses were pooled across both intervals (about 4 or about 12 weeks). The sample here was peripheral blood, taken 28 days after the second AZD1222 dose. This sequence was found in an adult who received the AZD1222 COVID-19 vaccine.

The CDR3 sequence is CASEAGLAGGDEQFF. CDR3 sequence (DNA): TGTGCCAGCGAGGCGGGGCTAGCGGGAGGAGATGAGCAGTTCTTC. V gene TRBV6-5 combines with J gene TRBJ2-1, with 11 nucleotides matching TRBD2. With V trimmed by 8 bases and J by 8 bases, 11 bases remained unmatched. Germline V CDR1 and CDR2: MNHEY, SVGAGI. The CDR3 consists of 15 residues.